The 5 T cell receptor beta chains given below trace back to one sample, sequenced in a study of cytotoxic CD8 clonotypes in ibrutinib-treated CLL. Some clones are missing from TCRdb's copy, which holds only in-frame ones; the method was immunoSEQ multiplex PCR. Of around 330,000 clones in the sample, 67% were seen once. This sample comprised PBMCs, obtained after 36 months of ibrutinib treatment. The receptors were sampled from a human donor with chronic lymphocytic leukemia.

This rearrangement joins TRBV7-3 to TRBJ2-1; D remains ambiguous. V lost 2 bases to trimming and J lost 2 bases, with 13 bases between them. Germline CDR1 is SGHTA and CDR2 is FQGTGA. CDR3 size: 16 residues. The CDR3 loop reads CASSLDPLGPYNEQFF. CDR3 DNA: TGTGCCAGCAGCTTAGACCCCTTAGGGCCCTACAATGAGCAGTTCTTC. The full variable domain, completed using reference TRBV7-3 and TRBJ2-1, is GAGVSQTPSNKVTEKGKYVELRCDPISGHTALYWYRQSLGQGPEFLIYFQGTGAADDSGLPNDRFFAVRPEGSVSTLKIQRTERGDSAVYLCASSLDPLGPYNEQFFGPGTRLTVL.

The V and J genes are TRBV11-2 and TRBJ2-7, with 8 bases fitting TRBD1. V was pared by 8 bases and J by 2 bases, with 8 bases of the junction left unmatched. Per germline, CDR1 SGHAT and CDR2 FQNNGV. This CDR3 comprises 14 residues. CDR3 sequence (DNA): TGTGCCAGCGCATACGGGACAGGAACCTACGAGCAGTACTTC. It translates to CASAYGTGTYEQYF.

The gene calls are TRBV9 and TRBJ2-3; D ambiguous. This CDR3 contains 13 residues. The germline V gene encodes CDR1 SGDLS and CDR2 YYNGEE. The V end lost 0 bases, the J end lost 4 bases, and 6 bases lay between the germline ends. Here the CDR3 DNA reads TGTGCCAGCAGCGTAGAGGTTGCAGATACGCAGTATTTT. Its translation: CASSVEVADTQYF.

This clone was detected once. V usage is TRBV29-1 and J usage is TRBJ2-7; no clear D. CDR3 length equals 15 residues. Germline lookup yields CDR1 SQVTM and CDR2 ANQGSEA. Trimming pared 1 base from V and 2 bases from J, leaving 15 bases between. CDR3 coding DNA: TGCAGCGTTGAAGGAGGTGAAGGGATCCCCTACGAGCAGTACTTC. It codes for CSVEGGEGIPYEQYF.

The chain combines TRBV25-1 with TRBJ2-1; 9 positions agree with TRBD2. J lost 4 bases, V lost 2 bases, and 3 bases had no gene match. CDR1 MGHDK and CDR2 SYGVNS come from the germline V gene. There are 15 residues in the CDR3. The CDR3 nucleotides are TGTGCCAGCAGTGAAGGCGGGGGGGGTTACAATGAGCAGTTCTTC. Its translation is CASSEGGGGYNEQFF.